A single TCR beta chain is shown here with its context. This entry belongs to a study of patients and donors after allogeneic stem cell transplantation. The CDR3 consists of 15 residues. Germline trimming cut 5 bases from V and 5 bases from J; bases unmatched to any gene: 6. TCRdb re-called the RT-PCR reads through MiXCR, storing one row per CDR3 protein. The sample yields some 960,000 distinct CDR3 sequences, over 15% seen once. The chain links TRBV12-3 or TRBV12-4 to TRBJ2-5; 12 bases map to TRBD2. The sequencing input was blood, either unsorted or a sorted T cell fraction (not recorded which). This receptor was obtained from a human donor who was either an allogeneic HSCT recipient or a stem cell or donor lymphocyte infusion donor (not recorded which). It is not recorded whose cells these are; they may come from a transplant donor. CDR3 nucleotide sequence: TGTGCCAGCAGTGCTAGCGGGAGGGCCGACGAGACCCAGTACTTC. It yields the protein CASSASGRADETQYF.